This T cell receptor beta chain is drawn from a study of vaccination and CD4 T cells after COVID-19. CDR1 is MNHNS, CDR2 SASEGT, per germline. This CDR3 spans 18 amino acids. Trimming shortened V by 6 bases and J by 0 bases, and 20 bases separated the two germline ends. Oncomine TCR Beta short-read sequencing was applied to DNA from cultured CD4+ T cells. Once CD4+ T cells had been cultured, genomic DNA was extracted from them. Via MiXCR, TCRdb re-called the PCR reads, giving one row per CDR3 protein. The repertoire holds about 14,000 distinct CDR3 sequences, with around 20% as singletons. This sample's treatment: roughly 11-day PBMC culture with coronavirus spike peptide pools or control peptides (ViraFEST assay). In regard to this clonotype: Its target is not known.

The clonotype comes from a human donor with COVID-19. Sequenced input: cultured CD4+ T cells from blood. The rearrangement joins TRBV6-1 to TRBJ1-4; no clear D gene. The CDR3, as DNA: TGTGCCAGCAGGCGAAGCGGGGTGGCCGAAGCAACTAATGAAAAACTGTTTTTT. Translating it yields CASRRSGVAEATNEKLFF.